This TCR beta chain was obtained from a study of response to subunit inactivated influenza vaccine. Germline CDR1 is SGHTA and CDR2 is FQGNSA. V lost 1 base, J lost 4 bases, and 13 bases lay in between. There are 15 residues in the CDR3. Study-wide results and caveats: The authors put forward the suggestion that each seasonal influenza vaccination may bring in only a limited number of new T cells.

With regard to this clonotype: As yet, its antigen is unknown.

TCRdb re-derived calls from the RT-PCR reads in MiXCR, one entry per CDR3 protein. The sample lists 550,000 to 800,000 distinct CDR3 sequences; approximately 15% were seen once. This receptor was obtained from a man aged 50 to 60 who received an inactivated influenza vaccine. The sample here was PBMCs from blood, taken less than 15 days before vaccination. This chain connects TRBV7-2 to TRBJ2-5; possibly TRBD1 for D (6 bases). In DNA, the CDR3 is TGTGCCAGCAGCTTAGATGGCAGGGGTCCAGAGACCCAGTACTTC. This codes for CASSLDGRGPETQYF.